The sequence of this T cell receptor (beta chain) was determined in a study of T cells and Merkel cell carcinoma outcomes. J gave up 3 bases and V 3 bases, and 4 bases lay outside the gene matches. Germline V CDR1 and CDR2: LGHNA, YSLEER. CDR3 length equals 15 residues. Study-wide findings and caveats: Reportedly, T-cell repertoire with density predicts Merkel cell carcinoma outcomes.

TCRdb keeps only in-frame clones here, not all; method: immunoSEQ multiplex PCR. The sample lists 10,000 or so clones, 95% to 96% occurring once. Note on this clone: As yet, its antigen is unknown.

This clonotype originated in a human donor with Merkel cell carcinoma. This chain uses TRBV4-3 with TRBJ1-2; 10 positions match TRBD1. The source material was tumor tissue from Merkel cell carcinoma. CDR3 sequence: CASSHLGQGDYGYTF. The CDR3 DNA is TGCGCCAGCAGCCACCTAGGACAGGGGGACTATGGCTACACCTTC.